Shown below are 25 T cell receptor beta chains from a single sample sequenced in a study of shared clonotypes between healthy human individuals. Selected positively for CCR7 and CD45RO-negative, naive CD8 cells excluded terminally differentiated effector memory CD45RA+ cells. Libraries were prepared by immunoSEQ multiplex PCR; TCRdb keeps only in-frame clonotypes and omits some of them. The profile covers more than 2 million clones, with just over 90% appearing a single time and more than 1.5% taken by the ten largest. The sequenced material came from naive CD8+ T cells from PBMCs. The receptors were gathered from a man aged 18 to 35 in good health. Some clones in this sample may be carry-over from other donors' samples.

The rearrangement uses TRBV7-2 and TRBJ2-7; 7 bases align to TRBD2. The CDR3 length is 15 residues. The ends lost 2 bases at V and 2 bases at J; junction bases unmatched: 6. Germline-derived CDR1 and CDR2 are SGHTA and FQGNSA. The CDR3 DNA reads as TGTGCCAGCAGCTTAAACCCTAGCGGCACCTACGAGCAGTACTTC. This translates into CASSLNPSGTYEQYF.

The rearrangement links TRBV7-2 to TRBJ1-5; D not resolved. The CDR3 has 15 residues. Per germline, CDR1 SGHTA and CDR2 FQGNSA. Trimming pared 1 base from V and 7 bases from J, leaving 14 bases between. Here the CDR3 reads CASSLELVPAQPQHF. The CDR3 DNA is TGTGCCAGCAGCTTAGAGTTGGTCCCCGCGCAGCCCCAGCATTTT.

The chain carries TRBV7-9 and TRBJ2-2; D is undetermined. The CDR3 covers 16 residues. The germline V and J ends were trimmed by 1 base and 0 bases, with 9 bases remaining between them. Germline V gene sequence: CDR1 SEHNR, CDR2 FQNEAQ (reference sequence). CDR3 amino acids: CASSLVGTSNTGELFF. The CDR3 DNA is TGTGCCAGCAGCTTAGTTGGCACTTCGAACACCGGGGAGCTGTTTTTT.

The chain combines TRBV19 with TRBJ2-2, with 10 positions matching TRBD1. The CDR3 runs 16 residues. CDR1 is LNHDA, CDR2 SQIVND, per germline (reference sequence). V shed 5 bases, J shed 7 bases, and the junction held 10 bases outside the gene matches. As DNA, the CDR3 is TGTGCCAGTAGTTCTCCTGGGACAGGGGTGAGCGGGGAGCTGTTTTTT. Amino acids: CASSSPGTGVSGELFF.

This clone has only one observation. CDR3 region: CASSFRENTEAFF. CDR3 in DNA: TGTGCCAGCAGTTTTAGGGAGAACACTGAAGCTTTCTTT. The V gene is TRBV27, the J gene TRBJ1-1; the D is unclear. The V end lost 3 bases, the J end lost 1 base, and 6 bases lay between the germline ends. CDR1 and CDR2 from the germline V gene are MNHEY and SMNVEV (reference sequence). CDR3 length: 13 amino acids.

The genes are TRBV6-6 and TRBJ1-1; D ambiguous. This CDR3 is 16 amino acids long. In germline, CDR1 is MNHNY, CDR2 SVGAGI (reference sequence). Trimming cost V 2 bases and J 5 bases, with 18 bases left between them. The DNA for the CDR3 is TGTGCCAGCAGTTACCCCACGGGTGAGCGGAGGACTGAAGCTTTCTTT. It is translated as CASSYPTGERRTEAFF.

The V and J genes are TRBV9 and TRBJ1-2, with TRBD1 matching over 7 bases. This CDR3 has 14 amino acids. Losses at the gene ends were 3 bases for V and 4 bases for J; bases not matched to a gene: 6. The germline V gene encodes CDR1 SGDLS and CDR2 YYNGEE. The CDR3 reads CASSGSGTAYGYTF. The CDR3 bases are TGTGCCAGCAGCGGAAGCGGGACAGCCTATGGCTACACCTTC.

The genes are TRBV30 and TRBJ1-1, with TRBD1 as a possible D gene (5 bases). With 0 bases removed from V and 11 bases from J, the gap between germline ends came to 10 bases. Germline assignment: CDR1 GTSNPN and CDR2 SVGIG (reference sequence). The CDR3 totals 11 residues. The CDR3 region has the DNA TGTGCCTGGAGTGTGGGGGTGGGGGCTTTCTTT. It yields the protein CAWSVGVGAFF.

V is TRBV27 and J is TRBJ2-7, with D hard to call. The CDR3 has 15 residues. Trimming took off 3 bases at V and 4 bases at J, with 16 bases between the two ends. CDR1 and CDR2 (germline): MNHEY, SMNVEV (reference sequence). CDR3 sequence: CASSLGYSGIYEQYF. CDR3 nucleotides: TGTGCCAGCAGTTTGGGTTATTCCGGAATATACGAGCAGTACTTC.

The chain is built from TRBV15 and TRBJ1-5; TRBD1 agrees at 7 bases. V was pared by 6 bases and J by 3 bases, with 5 bases of the junction left unmatched. Germline V lookup: CDR1 LNHNV, CDR2 YYDKDF (reference sequence). The CDR3 is 14 amino acids. The DNA of the CDR3 is TGTGCCACCAGTAACAGGGGATACAATCAGCCCCAGCATTTT. It is translated as CATSNRGYNQPQHF.

The rearrangement joins TRBV30 to TRBJ2-2, with D maybe TRBD2 (6 bases). V was trimmed by 5 bases and J by 1 base, leaving 8 bases between them. Looked up from germline, CDR1 is GTSNPN and CDR2 is SVGIG (reference sequence). This CDR3 is built from 13 residues. The CDR3 region is CAWGRMNTGELFF. The CDR3 DNA sequence: TGTGCCTGGGGGAGGATGAACACCGGGGAGCTGTTTTTT. The complete variable domain, with remaining parts taken from reference TRBV30 and TRBJ2-2, reads SQTIHQWPATLVQPVGSPLSLECTVEGTSNPNLYWYRQAAGRGLQLLFYSVGIGQISSEVPQNLSASRPQDRQFILSSKKLLLSDSGFYLCAWGRMNTGELFFGEGSRLTVL.

The gene calls are TRBV28 and TRBJ1-1; TRBD1 matches at 9 bases. The CDR3 sequence is 15 residues long. J gave up 3 bases and V 3 bases, and 5 bases lay outside the gene matches. Per germline, CDR1 MDHEN and CDR2 SYDVKM. CDR3 coding DNA: TGTGCCAGCAGTTTGCGACAGGGGGTATACACTGAAGCTTTCTTT. This codes for CASSLRQGVYTEAFF.

The chain carries TRBV27 and TRBJ2-1; 10 bases line up with TRBD2. V was clipped by 8 bases and J by 3 bases; unmatched bases: 1. The CDR3 runs 13 residues. Germline-derived CDR1 and CDR2 are MNHEY and SMNVEV (reference sequence). For the CDR3, the DNA is TGTGCCAGCGGACTAGCGGTCTACAATGAGCAGTTCTTC. It is translated as CASGLAVYNEQFF.

The chain has TRBV19 and TRBJ2-7; 7 nucleotides align to TRBD2. Germline values: CDR1 LNHDA, CDR2 SQIVND (reference sequence). The CDR3 is 13 amino acids. The junction had 8 bases not matched to a gene; V was cut back by 7 bases and J by 5 bases. This chain's CDR3 is CASKEGGPNEQYF. The DNA for the CDR3 is TGTGCCAGTAAGGAGGGAGGGCCGAACGAGCAGTACTTC.

This clone was seen a single time. The J gene is TRBJ2-1, the V gene TRBV7-9; TRBD2 matches 15 bases. Germline values: CDR1 SEHNR, CDR2 FQNEAQ (reference sequence). V was pared by 5 bases and J by 4 bases, with 0 bases of the junction left unmatched. The CDR3 covers 15 residues. CDR3 sequence: CASSGTSGRYNEQFF. CDR3 nucleotides: TGTGCCAGCAGCGGGACTAGCGGGAGGTACAATGAGCAGTTCTTC.

The V and J genes are TRBV29-1 and TRBJ1-3; D not resolved. Trimming removed 7 bases from V and 4 bases from J, with 14 bases in between. Germline-derived CDR1 and CDR2 are SQVTM and ANQGSEA. The CDR3 runs to 13 residues. The CDR3 DNA is TGCAGCGCCCGGGCCCCCGTAGGAAACACCATATATTTT. It yields the protein CSARAPVGNTIYF.

The chain uses TRBV5-1 and TRBJ2-1; 11 positions agree with TRBD2. The germline V gene encodes CDR1 SGHRS and CDR2 YFSETQ. This CDR3 region has 17 residues. V lost 4 bases, J lost 0 bases, and 6 bases stayed unmatched. The CDR3 bases are TGCGCCAGCAGCCGGACTAGCGGGTACAGCTCCTACAATGAGCAGTTCTTC. Its translation is CASSRTSGYSSYNEQFF. Filled out from reference TRBV5-1 and TRBJ2-1, the complete variable domain reads KAGVTQTPRYLIKTRGQQVTLSCSPISGHRSVSWYQQTPGQGLQFLFEYFSETQRNKGNFPGRFSGRQFSNSRSEMNVSTLELGDSALYLCASSRTSGYSSYNEQFFGPGTRLTVL.

The J gene is TRBJ1-2, the V gene TRBV28; no reliable D call. With 3 bases removed from V and 6 bases from J, the gap between germline ends came to 17 bases. Germline CDR1 and CDR2: MDHEN and SYDVKM. This CDR3 region has 15 residues. This CDR3 reads CASSFMPTFSHGYTF. The DNA of the CDR3 is TGTGCCAGCAGTTTTATGCCAACCTTCTCTCATGGCTACACCTTC.

This chain uses TRBV5-6 with TRBJ2-7, with TRBD2 matching over 10 bases. V shed 2 bases, J shed 4 bases, and the junction held 9 bases outside the gene matches. The CDR3 runs to 16 residues. Germline lookup yields CDR1 SGHDT and CDR2 YYEEEE. CDR3 DNA sequence: TGTGCCAGCAGCTTCGCTAGCGGGAGTGGTCGGTACGAGCAGTACTTC. Its protein is CASSFASGSGRYEQYF.

CDR3 DNA: TGTGCCAGCAGCACCAGGGGCCACACTGAAGCTTTCTTT. Protein product: CASSTRGHTEAFF. The V call is TRBV13, the J call TRBJ1-1; maybe TRBD1 (6 bases). The germline V and J ends were trimmed by 5 bases and 3 bases, with 10 bases remaining between them. CDR1 and CDR2 (germline): PRHDT, FYEKMQ (reference sequence). The CDR3 totals 13 residues.

The genes are TRBV29-1 and TRBJ2-7; 12 bases are a match to TRBD1. The CDR3 consists of 15 residues. CDR1 and CDR2 (germline): SQVTM, ANQGSEA. Trimming took 1 base from V and 6 from J; bases not matched to a gene: 7. DNA of the CDR3: TGCAGCGTTGAAGGGTTTAGGGACAGGGGGCGCGAGCAGTACTTC. Residues: CSVEGFRDRGREQYF.

This clone was seen a single time. The rearrangement joins TRBV14 to TRBJ2-7; 9 nucleotides line up with TRBD2. The CDR3 contains 16 residues. The germline V gene encodes CDR1 SGHDN and CDR2 FVKESK. V lost 1 base and J lost 6; bases outside the gene matches: 10. CDR3 sequence (DNA): TGTGCCAGCAGCCAAGTCTCGGCGGGAGGGCCGGGCGAGCAGTACTTC. Translation: CASSQVSAGGPGEQYF.

The chain uses TRBV4-1 and TRBJ2-2; D unresolved. This CDR3 is built from 12 residues. Trimming removed 4 bases from V and 8 bases from J, with 8 bases in between. Germline lookup yields CDR1 MGHRA and CDR2 YSYEKL. As DNA, the CDR3 is TGCGCCAGCAGCCCGGGCCCAGGGGAGCTGTTTTTT. It yields the protein CASSPGPGELFF.

The genes are TRBV7-9 and TRBJ2-1; 11 nucleotides line up with TRBD2. The CDR3 contains 16 residues. The germline V gene has CDR1 SEHNR and CDR2 FQNEAQ (reference sequence). The trim removed 5 bases at V and 6 bases at J, leaving 9 bases unmatched. The CDR3 spells CASSAPTGTSGNEQFF. The CDR3 nucleotides read TGTGCCAGCAGCGCTCCTACCGGGACTAGCGGCAATGAGCAGTTCTTC. The whole variable domain, filled in from reference TRBV7-9 and TRBJ2-1, reads DTGVSQNPRHKITKRGQNVTFRCDPISEHNRLYWYRQTLGQGPEFLTYFQNEAQLEKSRLLSDRFSAERPKGSFSTLEIQRTEQGDSAMYLCASSAPTGTSGNEQFFGPGTRLTVL.

The genes are TRBV6-5 and TRBJ2-5; D tentatively fits TRBD1 or TRBD2 (5 bases each). CDR1 MNHEY and CDR2 SVGAGI come from the germline V gene. The CDR3 is 15 residues long. V lost 7 bases, J lost 4 bases, and 19 bases lay in between. The CDR3 reads CASISTAARAETQYF. CDR3 DNA: TGTGCCAGCATTTCCACAGCGGCCAGGGCAGAGACCCAGTACTTC.